This entry concerns a single T cell receptor beta chain. As yet, its antigen is unknown. This sample stems from a study of radiation and T cells in renal cell carcinoma. Findings of the study overall: In blood, top tumor clones expanded by 2 weeks, shrinking by 4.

The method was immunoSEQ multiplex PCR; TCRdb's version includes in-frame clones alone and lacks a portion of them. The sample includes about 130,000 clones, 88% of them seen just once. Time point: baseline pretreatment blood. As for treatment: 15 Gy SBRT to primary tumor, nephrectomy 4 weeks later. The patient's renal cell carcinoma had clear cell pathology. The length of the CDR3 is 14 residues. The V gene lost 4 bases and the J gene lost 0 bases, with 7 bases spanning the gap. Per germline, CDR1 MNHNS and CDR2 SASEGT. The receptor was derived from a woman aged 50 to 60 with renal cell carcinoma. The specimen comprised blood, sampled from a patient whose treatment included radiotherapy and nephrectomy. V is TRBV6-1 and J is TRBJ1-5; D not resolved. CDR3 region: CASSGGYSNQPQHF. The CDR3 nucleotides are TGTGCCAGCAGTGGGGGTTATAGCAATCAGCCCCAGCATTTT.